The following is a T cell receptor beta chain sequence with its context. The antigen is not known. This entry comes from a study of cytotoxic CD8 clonotypes in ibrutinib-treated CLL. Study as a whole: Patient counts were ten to eleven relapsed/refractory, some 16 treatment-naive and about 17 IGHV unmutated. Study-level findings and limits: Before falling back toward baseline at progression, clonality had risen at the time of ibrutinib response.

This CDR3 has 15 amino acids. V lost 5 bases to trimming and J lost 0 bases; unmatched junction nucleotides: 6. Germline V gene data show CDR1 as SEHNR and CDR2 as FQNEAQ (reference sequence). Assay used: immunoSEQ multiplex PCR; TCRdb lists only in-frame clones, some missing. This table has about 50,000 clones, less than 85% appearing once. The receptor's source is a human donor with chronic lymphocytic leukemia. The rearrangement links TRBV7-9 to TRBJ1-1; 7 nucleotides align to TRBD1. The sequencing here drew on PBMCs, taken after 24 months of ibrutinib treatment. The CDR3 sequence: CASSRDRVMNTEAFF. For the CDR3, the DNA is TGTGCCAGCAGCCGGGACAGAGTAATGAACACTGAAGCTTTCTTT.